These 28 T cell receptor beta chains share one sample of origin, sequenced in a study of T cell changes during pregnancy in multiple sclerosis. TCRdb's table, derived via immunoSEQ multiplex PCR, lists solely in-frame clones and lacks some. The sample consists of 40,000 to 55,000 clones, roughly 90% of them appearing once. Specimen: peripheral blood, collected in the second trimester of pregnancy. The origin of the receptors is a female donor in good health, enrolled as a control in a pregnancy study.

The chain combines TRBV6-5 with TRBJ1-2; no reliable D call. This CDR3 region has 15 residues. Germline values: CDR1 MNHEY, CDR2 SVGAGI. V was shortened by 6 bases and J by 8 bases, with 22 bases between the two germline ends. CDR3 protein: CASRPGPNTAGGYTF. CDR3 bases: TGTGCCAGCAGGCCCGGGCCAAACACCGCGGGAGGCTACACCTTC.

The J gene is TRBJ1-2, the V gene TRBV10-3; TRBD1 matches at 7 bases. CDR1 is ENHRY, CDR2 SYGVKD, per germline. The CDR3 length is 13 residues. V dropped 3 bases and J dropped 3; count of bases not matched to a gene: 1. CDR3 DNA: TGTGCCATCAGTGAAGACAGGGACTATGGCTACACCTTC. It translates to CAISEDRDYGYTF.

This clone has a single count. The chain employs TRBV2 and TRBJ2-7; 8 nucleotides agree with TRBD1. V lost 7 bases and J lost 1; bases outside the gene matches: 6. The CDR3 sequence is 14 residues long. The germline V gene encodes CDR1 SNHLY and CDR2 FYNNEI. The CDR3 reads CASKDRATSYEQYF. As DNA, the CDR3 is TGTGCCAGCAAGGACAGGGCGACTTCCTACGAGCAGTACTTC.

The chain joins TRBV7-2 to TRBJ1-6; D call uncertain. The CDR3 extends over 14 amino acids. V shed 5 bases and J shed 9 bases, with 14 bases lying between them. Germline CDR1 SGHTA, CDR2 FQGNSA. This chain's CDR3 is CASSRLVETSPLHF. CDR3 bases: TGTGCCAGCAGCCGACTTGTCGAAACTTCACCCCTCCACTTT.

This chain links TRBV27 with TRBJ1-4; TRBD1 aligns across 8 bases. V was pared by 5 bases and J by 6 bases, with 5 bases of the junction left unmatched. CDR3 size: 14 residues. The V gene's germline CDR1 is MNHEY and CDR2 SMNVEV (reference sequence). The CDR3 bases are TGTGCCAGCAGTCCACAGGGGGAGCATGAAAAACTGTTTTTT. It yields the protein CASSPQGEHEKLFF.

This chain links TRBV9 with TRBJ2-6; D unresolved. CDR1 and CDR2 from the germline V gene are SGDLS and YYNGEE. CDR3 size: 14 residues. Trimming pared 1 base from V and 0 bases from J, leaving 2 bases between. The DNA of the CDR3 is TGTGCCAGCAGCGTACGCTCTGGGGCCAACGTCCTGACTTTC. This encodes CASSVRSGANVLTF.

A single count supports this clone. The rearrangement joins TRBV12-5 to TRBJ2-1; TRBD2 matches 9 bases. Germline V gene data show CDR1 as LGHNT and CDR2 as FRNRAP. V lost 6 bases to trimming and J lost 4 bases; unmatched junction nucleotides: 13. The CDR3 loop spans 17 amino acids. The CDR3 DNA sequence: TGTGCTAGTGGCAGTCCTATAGCGGGAGCGGGGTACAATGAGCAGTTCTTC. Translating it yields CASGSPIAGAGYNEQFF.

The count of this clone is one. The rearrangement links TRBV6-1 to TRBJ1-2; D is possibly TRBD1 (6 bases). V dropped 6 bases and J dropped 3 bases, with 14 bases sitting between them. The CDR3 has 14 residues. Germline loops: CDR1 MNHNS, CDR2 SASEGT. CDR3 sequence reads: CASSSRDTYYGYTF. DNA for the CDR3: TGTGCCAGCAGCAGCCGGGACACGTACTATGGCTACACCTTC.

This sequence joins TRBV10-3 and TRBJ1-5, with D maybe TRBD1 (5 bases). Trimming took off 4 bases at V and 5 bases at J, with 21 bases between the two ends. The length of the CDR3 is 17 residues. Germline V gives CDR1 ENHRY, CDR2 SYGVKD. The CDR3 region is CAISANQDMFYHQPQHF. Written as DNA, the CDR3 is TGTGCCATCAGTGCGAACCAGGACATGTTTTACCATCAGCCCCAGCATTTT.

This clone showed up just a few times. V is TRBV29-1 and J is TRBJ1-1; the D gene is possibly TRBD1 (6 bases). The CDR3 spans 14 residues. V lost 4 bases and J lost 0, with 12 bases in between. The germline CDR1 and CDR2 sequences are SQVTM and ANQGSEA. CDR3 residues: CSVATGSMNTEAFF. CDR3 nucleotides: TGCAGCGTTGCTACAGGGTCTATGAACACTGAAGCTTTCTTT.

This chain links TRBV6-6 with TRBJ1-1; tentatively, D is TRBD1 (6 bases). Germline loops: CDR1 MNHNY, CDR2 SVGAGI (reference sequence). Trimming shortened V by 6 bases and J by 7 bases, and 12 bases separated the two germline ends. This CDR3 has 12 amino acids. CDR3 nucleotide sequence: TGTGCCAGCAGCCGAGGACAGTTTGAAGCTTTCTTT. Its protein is CASSRGQFEAFF.

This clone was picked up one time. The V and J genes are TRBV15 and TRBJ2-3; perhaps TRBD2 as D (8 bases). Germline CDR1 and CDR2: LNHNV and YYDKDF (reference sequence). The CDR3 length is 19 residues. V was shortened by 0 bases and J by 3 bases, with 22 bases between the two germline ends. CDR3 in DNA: TGTGCCACCAGCAGAGAGAGAACAGGGGTAAGCGGGGGAACAGATACGCAGTATTTT. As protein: CATSRERTGVSGGTDTQYF.

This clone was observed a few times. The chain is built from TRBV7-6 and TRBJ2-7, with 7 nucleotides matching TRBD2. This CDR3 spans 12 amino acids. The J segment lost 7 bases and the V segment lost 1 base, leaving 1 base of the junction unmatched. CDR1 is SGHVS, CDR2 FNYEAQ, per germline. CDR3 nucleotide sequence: TGTGCCAGCAGCTTAGGCGGGGGAGAGCAGTACTTC. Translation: CASSLGGGEQYF.

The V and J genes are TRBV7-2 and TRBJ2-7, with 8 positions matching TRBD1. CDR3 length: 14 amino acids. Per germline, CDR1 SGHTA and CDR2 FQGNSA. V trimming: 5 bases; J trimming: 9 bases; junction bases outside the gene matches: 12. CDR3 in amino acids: CASSPPGRGRGQYF. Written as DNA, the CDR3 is TGTGCCAGCAGCCCCCCCGGCAGGGGGCGAGGGCAGTACTTC. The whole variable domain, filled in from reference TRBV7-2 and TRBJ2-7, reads GAGVSQSPSNKVTEKGKDVELRCDPISGHTALYWYRQSLGQGLEFLIYFQGNSAPDKSGLPSDRFSAERTGGSVSTLTIQRTQQEDSAVYLCASSPPGRGRGQYFGPGTRLTVT.

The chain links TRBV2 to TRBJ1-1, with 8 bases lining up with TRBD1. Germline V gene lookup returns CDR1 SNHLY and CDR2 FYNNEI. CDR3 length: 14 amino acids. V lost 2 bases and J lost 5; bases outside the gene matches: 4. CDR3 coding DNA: TGTGCCAGCAGTGAACAGGGGGCGCGTACTGAAGCTTTCTTT. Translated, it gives CASSEQGARTEAFF.

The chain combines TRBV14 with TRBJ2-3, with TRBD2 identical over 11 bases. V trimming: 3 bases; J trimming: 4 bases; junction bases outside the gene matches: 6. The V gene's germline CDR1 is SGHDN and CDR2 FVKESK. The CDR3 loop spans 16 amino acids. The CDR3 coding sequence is TGTGCCAGCAGCCAGGGGACTAGCGGATACGCAGATACGCAGTATTTT. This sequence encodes CASSQGTSGYADTQYF. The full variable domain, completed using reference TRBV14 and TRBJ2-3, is EAGVTQFPSHSVIEKGQTVTLRCDPISGHDNLYWYRRVMGKEIKFLLHFVKESKQDESGMPNNRFLAERTGGTYSTLKVQPAELEDSGVYFCASSQGTSGYADTQYFGPGTRLTVL.

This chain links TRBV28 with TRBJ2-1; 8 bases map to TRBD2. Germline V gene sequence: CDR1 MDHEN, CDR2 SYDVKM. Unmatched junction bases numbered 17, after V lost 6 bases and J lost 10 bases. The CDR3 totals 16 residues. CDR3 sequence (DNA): TGTGCCAGCAGCACAACCGGGACTAGAGTTTGGGGCGAGCAGTTCTTC. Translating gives CASSTTGTRVWGEQFF.

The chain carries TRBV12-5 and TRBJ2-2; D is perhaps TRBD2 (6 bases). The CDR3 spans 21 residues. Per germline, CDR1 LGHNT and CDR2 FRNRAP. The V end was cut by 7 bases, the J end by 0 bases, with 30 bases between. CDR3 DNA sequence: TGTGCTAGTGCTTTCTGGGGTAGCGGAATACTAAACTACGCGAACACCGGGGAGCTGTTTTTT. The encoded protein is CASAFWGSGILNYANTGELFF.

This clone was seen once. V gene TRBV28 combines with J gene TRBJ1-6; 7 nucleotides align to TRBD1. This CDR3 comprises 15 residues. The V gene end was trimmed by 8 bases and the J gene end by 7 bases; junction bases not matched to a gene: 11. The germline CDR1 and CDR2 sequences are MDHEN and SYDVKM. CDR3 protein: CASRDRASGNSPLHF. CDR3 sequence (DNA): TGTGCCAGCCGCGACAGGGCATCGGGAAATTCACCCCTCCACTTT.

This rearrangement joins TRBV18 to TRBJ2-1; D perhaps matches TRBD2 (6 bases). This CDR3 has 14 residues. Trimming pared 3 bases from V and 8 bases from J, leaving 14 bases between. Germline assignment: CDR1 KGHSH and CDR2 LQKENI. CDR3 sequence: CASSPTVGSHEQFF. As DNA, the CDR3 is TGTGCCAGCTCACCGACCGTCGGGAGCCATGAGCAGTTCTTC.

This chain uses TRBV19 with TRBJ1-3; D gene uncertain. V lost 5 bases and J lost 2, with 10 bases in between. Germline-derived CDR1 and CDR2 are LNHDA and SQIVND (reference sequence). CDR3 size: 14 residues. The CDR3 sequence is CASSVSTTGNTIYF. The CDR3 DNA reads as TGTGCCAGTAGTGTATCGACAACTGGAAACACCATATATTTT.

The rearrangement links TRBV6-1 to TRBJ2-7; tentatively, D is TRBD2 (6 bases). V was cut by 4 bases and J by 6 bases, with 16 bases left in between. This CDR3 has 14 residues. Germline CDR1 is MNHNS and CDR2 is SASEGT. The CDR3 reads CASSAVGGGGEQYF. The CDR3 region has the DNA TGTGCCAGCAGTGCTGTGGGGGGAGGCGGCGAGCAGTACTTC.

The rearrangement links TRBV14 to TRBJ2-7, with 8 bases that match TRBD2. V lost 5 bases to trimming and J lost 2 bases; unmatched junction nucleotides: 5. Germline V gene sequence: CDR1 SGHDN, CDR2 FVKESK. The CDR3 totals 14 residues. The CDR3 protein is CASSLIAGTYEQYF. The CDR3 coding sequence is TGTGCCAGCAGCTTAATAGCGGGAACCTACGAGCAGTACTTC. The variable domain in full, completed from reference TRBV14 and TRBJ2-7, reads EAGVTQFPSHSVIEKGQTVTLRCDPISGHDNLYWYRRVMGKEIKFLLHFVKESKQDESGMPNNRFLAERTGGTYSTLKVQPAELEDSGVYFCASSLIAGTYEQYFGPGTRLTVT.

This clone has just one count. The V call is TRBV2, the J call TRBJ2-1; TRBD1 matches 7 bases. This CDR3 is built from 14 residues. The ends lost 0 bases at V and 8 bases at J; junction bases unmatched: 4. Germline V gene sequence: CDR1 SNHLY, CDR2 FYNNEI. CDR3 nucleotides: TGTGCCAGCAGTGAAGCGCTAGGGGGCTATGAGCAGTTCTTC. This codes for CASSEALGGYEQFF.

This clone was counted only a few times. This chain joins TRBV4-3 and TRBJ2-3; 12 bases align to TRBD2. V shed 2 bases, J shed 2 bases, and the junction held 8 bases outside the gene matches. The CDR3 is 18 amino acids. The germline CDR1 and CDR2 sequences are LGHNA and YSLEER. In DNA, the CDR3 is TGCGCCAGCAGCCAAATGCAGGGACTAGCGGGTTACACAGATACGCAGTATTTT. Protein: CASSQMQGLAGYTDTQYF.

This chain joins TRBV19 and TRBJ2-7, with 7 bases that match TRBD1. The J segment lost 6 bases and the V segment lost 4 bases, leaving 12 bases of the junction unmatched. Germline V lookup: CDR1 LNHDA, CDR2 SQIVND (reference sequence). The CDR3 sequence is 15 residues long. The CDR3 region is CASSRGRQGLIEQYF. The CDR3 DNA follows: TGTGCCAGTAGTAGAGGGAGACAGGGTCTTATCGAGCAGTACTTC.

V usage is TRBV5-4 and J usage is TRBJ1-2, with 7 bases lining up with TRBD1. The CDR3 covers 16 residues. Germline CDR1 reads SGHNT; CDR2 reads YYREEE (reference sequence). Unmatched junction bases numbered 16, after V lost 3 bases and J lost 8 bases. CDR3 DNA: TGTGCCAGCAGCTCTCAACTTAGGGGGCTAGTAGAGGGCTACACCTTC. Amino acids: CASSSQLRGLVEGYTF.

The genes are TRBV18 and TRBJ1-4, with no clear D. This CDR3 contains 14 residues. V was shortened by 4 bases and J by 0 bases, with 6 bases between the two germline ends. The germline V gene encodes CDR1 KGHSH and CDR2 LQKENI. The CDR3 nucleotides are TGTGCCAGCTCACGACTGACAACTAATGAAAAACTGTTTTTT. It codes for CASSRLTTNEKLFF.